Each of the 27 T cell receptor beta chains below was sequenced from the same sample in a study of blood T cell repertoires in COVID-19 (dated by TCRdb to the early 2020s). The library relied on the immunoSEQ multiplex PCR assay. Here the immuneACCESS table is served through TCRdb, limited to in-frame sequences with V and J called. Missing clones are a known gap in these copies; in checked studies unresolved V genes cover under half, and the rest lacks a known reason. The sample includes about 220,000 clones, with about nine tenths observed a single time. About 4% of the sample is held by the ten biggest clonotypes. The source material was PBMCs or T cells enriched from blood (not recorded which). These receptors originate from a woman in her forties with acute COVID-19.

The chain couples TRBV30 to TRBJ2-7, with a possible D match to TRBD1 (5 bases). The length of the CDR3 is 13 residues. Germline V gene sequence: CDR1 GTSNPN, CDR2 SVGIG (reference sequence). CDR3 region: CACNTPRDRGLWV. The CDR3 DNA sequence: TGTGCCTGCAATACCCCTCGCGATAGGGGTTTGTGGGTC.

The rearrangement uses TRBV5-1 and TRBJ2-6, with unresolved D. Trimming took 4 bases from V and 0 from J, leaving 11 bases between them. Germline CDR1 reads SGHRS; CDR2 reads YFSETQ. The CDR3 runs to 16 residues. CDR3 amino acids: CASSASTFSGANVLTF. In DNA, the CDR3 is TGCGCCAGCAGCGCCTCGACATTCTCTGGGGCCAACGTCCTGACTTTC. Full variable domain (remainder filled in from reference TRBV5-1 and TRBJ2-6): KAGVTQTPRYLIKTRGQQVTLSCSPISGHRSVSWYQQTPGQGLQFLFEYFSETQRNKGNFPGRFSGRQFSNSRSEMNVSTLELGDSALYLCASSASTFSGANVLTFGAGSRLTVL.

V and J are TRBV5-6 and TRBJ1-2; TRBD1 matches 7 bases. The ends lost 0 bases at V and 3 bases at J; junction bases unmatched: 11. Germline CDR1 reads SGHDT; CDR2 reads YYEEEE. The CDR3 has 17 amino acids. The CDR3 nucleotides are TGTGCCAGCAGCTTGGGCCTGGACAGGTCCCGGGACTATGGCTACACCTTC. Translating gives CASSLGLDRSRDYGYTF.

This clone was seen a handful of times. V and J are TRBV7-2 and TRBJ2-2; D gene ambiguous. This CDR3 has 13 residues. V was pared by 0 bases and J by 6 bases, with 5 bases between. Per the germline V gene, CDR1 is SGHTA and CDR2 is FQGNSA. CDR3 region: CASSLAQAGELFF. As DNA, the CDR3 is TGTGCCAGCAGCTTAGCCCAGGCCGGGGAGCTGTTTTTT.

In its sample, this clone was seen a few times. The V gene is TRBV19, the J gene TRBJ1-1; 7 bases line up with TRBD1. The V gene end was trimmed by 1 base and the J gene end by 0 bases; junction bases not matched to a gene: 11. Germline CDR1 and CDR2: LNHDA and SQIVND (reference sequence). The CDR3 totals 18 residues. CDR3 residues: CASSIGAAQGVLNTEAFF. CDR3 nucleotide sequence: TGTGCCAGTAGTATAGGGGCCGCGCAGGGGGTCCTGAACACTGAAGCTTTCTTT.

The chain employs TRBV19 and TRBJ2-3; 9 bases fit TRBD2. Per the germline V gene, CDR1 is LNHDA and CDR2 is SQIVND (reference sequence). V was clipped by 4 bases and J by 9 bases; unmatched bases: 8. The CDR3 length is 14 residues. The CDR3 protein is CASSSGGASVTQYF. The CDR3 DNA is TGTGCCAGTAGTAGCGGGGGGGCCTCGGTAACGCAGTATTTT.

The J gene is TRBJ1-3, the V gene TRBV24-1, with TRBD1 as a possible D gene (6 bases). V lost 6 bases to trimming and J lost 4 bases, with 9 bases between them. This CDR3 has 13 residues. Germline CDR1 reads KGHDR; CDR2 reads SFDVKD. The CDR3 region is CATSPGVGNTIYF. DNA of the CDR3: TGTGCCACCAGTCCAGGGGTCGGAAACACCATATATTTT.

This chain uses TRBV4-3 with TRBJ1-2; possible D gene TRBD1, 5 bases. The CDR3 spans 15 residues. V was clipped by 3 bases and J by 4 bases, with 15 bases between them. The germline gives CDR1 LGHNA, CDR2 YSLEER. The CDR3 is CASSQGFGQGYGYTF. DNA for the CDR3: TGCGCCAGCAGCCAGGGGTTCGGACAAGGCTATGGCTACACCTTC.

This clone was found a few times. V gene TRBV6-2 or TRBV6-3 combines with J gene TRBJ1-1; TRBD1 agrees at 9 bases. The CDR3 extends over 15 amino acids. J was trimmed by 4 bases and V by 2 bases; bases with no gene match: 5. Germline values: CDR1 MNHEY, CDR2 SVGEGT. The CDR3 sequence: CASSYGQGIVTEAFF. The CDR3, as DNA: TGTGCCAGCAGTTACGGACAGGGGATAGTCACTGAAGCTTTCTTT.

This chain links TRBV2 with TRBJ2-7; possibly TRBD1 for D (5 bases). This CDR3 is built from 12 residues. Trimming stripped 4 bases from V and 4 bases from J, with 8 bases between. Germline V gene data show CDR1 as SNHLY and CDR2 as FYNNEI. In nucleotides, the CDR3 is TGTGCCAGCAGTGGAGACAGTTACGAGCAGTACGTC. Translation gives CASSGDSYEQYV.

V and J are TRBV19 and TRBJ1-4; TRBD1 might be the D (5 bases). The CDR3 spans 15 residues. Trimming left V 2 bases short and J 2 bases short, with 9 bases between. CDR1 is LNHDA and CDR2 is SQIVND in the germline V gene (reference sequence). CDR3 amino acids: CASSIRAGTNEKLFF. CDR3 nucleotides: TGTGCCAGTAGTATACGGGCAGGGACTAATGAAAAACTGTTTTTT.

CDR3 bases: TGTGCCAGCTCACCAAGGACTAGCGGGGGGACGAACACCGGGGAGCTGTTTTTT. Amino acid sequence: CASSPRTSGGTNTGELFF. J is TRBJ2-2 and V is TRBV18; 14 nucleotides agree with TRBD2. V trimming: 2 bases; J trimming: 0 bases; junction bases outside the gene matches: 2. The germline CDR1 and CDR2 sequences are KGHSH and LQKENI. The CDR3 sequence is 18 residues long. Full variable domain (outside the CDR3, taken from reference TRBV18 and TRBJ2-2): NAGVMQNPRHLVRRRGQEARLRCSPMKGHSHVYWYRQLPEEGLKFMVYLQKENIIDESGMPKERFSAEFPKEGPSILRIQQVVRGDSAAYFCASSPRTSGGTNTGELFFGEGSRLTVL.

This chain connects TRBV27 to TRBJ1-6, with TRBD1 identical over 7 bases. This CDR3 is 16 amino acids long. The germline gives CDR1 MNHEY, CDR2 SMNVEV (reference sequence). After removal of 5 bases from V and 5 bases from J, the junction contained 9 bases not matched to a gene. CDR3 nucleotides: TGTGCCAGCAGTCCCAGGACAGGAGACGATAATTCACCCCTCCACTTT. Translation gives CASSPRTGDDNSPLHF.

The chain recombines TRBV27 with TRBJ2-5; 10 positions agree with TRBD2. Germline CDR1 is MNHEY and CDR2 is SMNVEV (reference sequence). V dropped 4 bases and J dropped 2; count of bases not matched to a gene: 10. CDR3 length: 17 residues. CDR3 DNA: TGTGCCAGCAGTTCGTACCCCGGGACTAGCGATCAAGAGACCCAGTACTTC. Protein sequence: CASSSYPGTSDQETQYF.

This clone appeared once. The gene calls are TRBV5-1 and TRBJ2-7, with D possibly being TRBD2 (5 bases). CDR1 is SGHRS, CDR2 YFSETQ, per germline. Trimming took off 4 bases at V and 9 bases at J, with 11 bases between the two ends. This CDR3 region has 11 residues. In DNA form, the CDR3 reads TGCGCCAGCAGCGGGTCTGGACTGCAGTACTTC. Translating gives CASSGSGLQYF.

The chain has TRBV12-5 and TRBJ2-2, with D possibly matching TRBD1 (6 bases). Deletions cut 5 bases from V and 7 bases from J, with 17 bases between. The germline V gene has CDR1 LGHNT and CDR2 FRNRAP. The CDR3 runs to 15 residues. Written as DNA, the CDR3 is TGTGCTAGTGGTCGCCGACAGGCAACGAACGGGGAGCTGTTTTTT. This codes for CASGRRQATNGELFF.

This chain connects TRBV6-1 to TRBJ1-2, with D possibly TRBD1 on 5 matching bases. V was pared by 2 bases and J by 8 bases, with 12 bases between. The CDR3 sequence is 13 residues long. Germline V lookup: CDR1 MNHNS, CDR2 SASEGT. The CDR3 bases are TGTGCCAGCAGTGAATTGGGGCCCGGGGGCTACACCTTC. As protein: CASSELGPGGYTF.

The V call is TRBV15, the J call TRBJ2-1; TRBD1 is a possible D gene (6 bases). Trimming removed 10 bases from V and 8 bases from J, with 21 bases in between. There are 14 residues in the CDR3. Germline CDR1 is LNHNV and CDR2 is YYDKDF (reference sequence). Here the CDR3 DNA reads TGTGCCATCAAACGAGGGGGAACGGAGGATGAGCAGTTCTTC. Protein sequence: CAIKRGGTEDEQFF.

The chain has TRBV7-8 and TRBJ2-5, with TRBD2 as a possible D gene (6 bases). The CDR3 is made up of 14 amino acids. The V and J ends lost 5 bases and 2 bases respectively, with 12 bases between them. CDR1 SGHVS and CDR2 FQNEAQ come from the germline V gene. DNA of the CDR3: TGTGCCAGCAGCGGAGGGACGGGACAAGAGACCCAGTACTTC. It codes for CASSGGTGQETQYF.

This chain connects TRBV19 to TRBJ2-2; a weak D match, TRBD1 (6 bases). The CDR3 has 15 residues. V lost 8 bases to trimming and J lost 0 bases, with 13 bases between them. The V gene's germline CDR1 is LNHDA and CDR2 SQIVND (reference sequence). In DNA form, the CDR3 reads TGTGCCAGTCAGACAGGATACACGAACACCGGGGAGCTGTTTTTT. It encodes CASQTGYTNTGELFF.

The chain recombines TRBV4-3 with TRBJ2-7, with 7 bases matching TRBD1. Trimming at V came to 1 base and at J to 9 bases, leaving 6 bases not matched to a gene. This CDR3 is built from 13 residues. The germline V gene has CDR1 LGHNA and CDR2 YSLEER. The CDR3 here is CASSQARTGVQYF. The DNA of the CDR3 is TGCGCCAGCAGCCAAGCACGTACAGGGGTGCAGTACTTC.

The V gene is TRBV7-8, the J gene TRBJ1-1, with D hard to call. With 1 base removed from V and 5 bases from J, the gap between germline ends came to 17 bases. This CDR3 region has 16 residues. Germline CDR1 reads SGHVS; CDR2 reads FQNEAQ. The CDR3 loop reads CASSLVNVGIRTEAFF. CDR3 DNA: TGTGCCAGCAGCTTAGTTAATGTCGGTATCAGGACTGAAGCTTTCTTT. Looking up the rest from reference TRBV7-8 and TRBJ1-1 gives the full variable domain: GAGVSQSPRYKVAKRGQDVALRCDPISGHVSLFWYQQALGQGPEFLTYFQNEAQLDKSGLPSDRFFAERPEGSVSTLKIQRTQQEDSAVYLCASSLVNVGIRTEAFFGQGTRLTVV.

The sample holds a few counts of this clone. The chain carries TRBV6-1 and TRBJ2-2; D not resolved. The CDR3 length is 14 residues. Germline V lookup: CDR1 MNHNS, CDR2 SASEGT. V was shortened by 3 bases and J by 3 bases, with 8 bases between the two germline ends. CDR3 nucleotide sequence: TGTGCCAGCAGTGAGGCGGCGGACACCGGGGAGCTGTTTTTT. Translated: CASSEAADTGELFF.

The chain uses TRBV19 and TRBJ1-1; D uncertain. This CDR3 has 14 amino acids. V was trimmed by 0 bases and J by 3 bases, leaving 8 bases between them. Germline CDR1 is LNHDA and CDR2 is SQIVND (reference sequence). For the CDR3, the DNA is TGTGCCAGTAGTATAGAGGTCAGTTACACTGAAGCTTTCTTT. Amino acid sequence: CASSIEVSYTEAFF.

This clone has just a few counts. The chain links TRBV19 to TRBJ1-5; perhaps TRBD1 as D (5 bases). Deletions cut 6 bases from V and 3 bases from J, with 15 bases between. Germline CDR1 is LNHDA and CDR2 is SQIVND (reference sequence). This CDR3 is 15 amino acids long. The CDR3 loop reads CASRTDINPNQPQHF. CDR3 DNA: TGTGCCAGTAGAACGGACATCAACCCCAATCAGCCCCAGCATTTT.

The sample holds one count of this clone. The chain links TRBV29-1 to TRBJ2-4, with D possibly TRBD2 on 7 matching bases. This CDR3 is 15 amino acids long. Between the trimmed V and J ends, which lost 3 bases and 3 bases, there was a span of 15 bases. CDR1 SQVTM and CDR2 ANQGSEA come from the germline V gene. DNA of the CDR3: TGCAGCGTTGACAAAGGGGGGGGACTCAAAAACATTCAGTACTTC. Amino acids: CSVDKGGGLKNIQYF.

The J gene is TRBJ1-5, the V gene TRBV7-8; D is possibly TRBD1 (6 bases). The CDR3 is 16 residues long. Trimming removed 1 base at V and 7 bases at J, with 17 bases between. The germline CDR1 and CDR2 sequences are SGHVS and FQNEAQ. This CDR3 is CASSLGSGTTVQPQHF. CDR3 in DNA: TGTGCCAGCAGCTTAGGGTCCGGGACAACAGTCCAGCCCCAGCATTTT. Full variable domain (remainder filled in from reference TRBV7-8 and TRBJ1-5): GAGVSQSPRYKVAKRGQDVALRCDPISGHVSLFWYQQALGQGPEFLTYFQNEAQLDKSGLPSDRFFAERPEGSVSTLKIQRTQQEDSAVYLCASSLGSGTTVQPQHFGDGTRLSIL.